One sample yielded the 21 T cell receptor beta chains listed below, sequenced in a study of blood T cell repertoires in COVID-19. TCRdb's table, derived via immunoSEQ multiplex PCR, lists solely in-frame clones and lacks some. This sample yields 180,000 or so clones, of which roughly nine tenths are seen a single time; approximately 2.9% belongs to the top ten. The sequenced sample was peripheral blood. These receptors originate from a young woman with active or convalescent COVID-19.

The sample holds one count of this clone. The chain carries TRBV5-1 and TRBJ2-3, with TRBD2 identical over 13 bases. Germline CDR1 reads SGHRS; CDR2 reads YFSETQ. Unmatched junction bases numbered 4, after V lost 2 bases and J lost 4 bases. CDR3 size: 16 residues. DNA of the CDR3: TGCGCCAGCAGCTTTCGGACTAGCGGGGGTGCAGATACGCAGTATTTT. Protein product: CASSFRTSGGADTQYF.

This clone was seen only once. This chain connects TRBV4-2 to TRBJ2-1; the D gene is possibly TRBD2 (6 bases). The germline V and J ends were trimmed by 4 bases and 4 bases, with 14 bases remaining between them. Germline V gives CDR1 LGHNA, CDR2 YNFKEQ. The CDR3 has 15 amino acids. CDR3 protein: CASSRSGTPYNEQFF. DNA of the CDR3: TGTGCCAGCAGCCGCTCCGGGACTCCTTACAATGAGCAGTTCTTC.

The chain carries TRBV28 and TRBJ2-7; 7 bases agree with TRBD1. Trimming took 6 bases from V and 0 from J; bases not matched to a gene: 5. Germline loops: CDR1 MDHEN, CDR2 SYDVKM. The CDR3 is 14 amino acids. CDR3 sequence (DNA): TGTGCCAGCAGCTACAGGGGACACTCCTACGAGCAGTACTTC. Its protein is CASSYRGHSYEQYF.

This chain uses TRBV28 with TRBJ2-5; D is undetermined. V was shortened by 9 bases and J by 3 bases, with 11 bases between the two germline ends. CDR1 is MDHEN, CDR2 SYDVKM, per germline. CDR3 length: 12 residues. The CDR3 protein is CASARSEETQYF. CDR3 coding DNA: TGTGCCAGTGCGAGGAGTGAAGAGACCCAGTACTTC. The complete variable domain, with remaining parts taken from reference TRBV28 and TRBJ2-5, reads DVKVTQSSRYLVKRTGEKVFLECVQDMDHENMFWYRQDPGLGLRLIYFSYDVKMKEKGDIPEGYSVSREKKERFSLILESASTNQTSMYLCASARSEETQYFGPGTRLLVL.

This clone was seen just once. The V gene is TRBV18, the J gene TRBJ2-3, with D perhaps TRBD1 (6 bases). This CDR3 contains 15 residues. Deletions cut 1 base from V and 0 bases from J, with 8 bases between. Per the germline V gene, CDR1 is KGHSH and CDR2 is LQKENI. The CDR3 spells CASSPQGVSTDTQYF. As DNA, the CDR3 is TGTGCCAGCTCACCACAGGGGGTTAGCACAGATACGCAGTATTTT.

The gene calls are TRBV7-2 and TRBJ1-5; the match to TRBD1 covers 8 bases. The trim removed 1 base at V and 7 bases at J, leaving 6 bases unmatched. The V gene's germline CDR1 is SGHTA and CDR2 FQGNSA. This CDR3 has 15 residues. CDR3 sequence (DNA): TGTGCCAGCAGCTTAGTAGGACAGGGAGTCCAGCCCCAGCATTTT. It is translated as CASSLVGQGVQPQHF.

V usage is TRBV25-1 and J usage is TRBJ1-2; 9 positions agree with TRBD1. Germline V lookup: CDR1 MGHDK, CDR2 SYGVNS. The CDR3 runs 15 residues. V lost 4 bases and J lost 6; bases outside the gene matches: 9. The CDR3: CASSGPGQGRHGYTF. CDR3 nucleotide sequence: TGTGCCAGCAGTGGCCCGGGACAGGGACGTCATGGCTACACCTTC.

The chain is built from TRBV6-5 and TRBJ1-1; 8 nucleotides line up with TRBD1. J lost 5 bases, V lost 6 bases, and 11 bases had no gene match. The germline V gene has CDR1 MNHEY and CDR2 SVGAGI. The CDR3 contains 15 residues. In DNA form, the CDR3 reads TGTGCCAGCAGGGGGGTAGGACAGGGTGAGACTGAAGCTTTCTTT. The encoded protein is CASRGVGQGETEAFF.

The rearrangement joins TRBV25-1 to TRBJ2-7; possible D gene TRBD1, 5 bases. V lost 3 bases and J lost 3, with 12 bases in between. The germline gives CDR1 MGHDK, CDR2 SYGVNS. This CDR3 has 14 residues. CDR3 sequence reads: CASSDFRQGYEQYF. The DNA for the CDR3 is TGTGCCAGCAGTGATTTCCGGCAGGGCTACGAGCAGTACTTC.

The CDR3 DNA follows: TGCGCCAGCAGCTTCGGGAGCGGGTCCTACGAGCAGTACTTC. Protein sequence: CASSFGSGSYEQYF. The chain is built from TRBV5-1 and TRBJ2-7; TRBD2 might be the D (6 bases). This CDR3 has 14 residues. Trimming pared 2 bases from V and 1 base from J, leaving 10 bases between. Per the germline V gene, CDR1 is SGHRS and CDR2 is YFSETQ.

This clone was seen a single time. The chain recombines TRBV11-3 with TRBJ2-6; D is perhaps TRBD1 (5 bases). CDR1 and CDR2 from the germline V gene are SGHNT and YENEEA. The CDR3 consists of 15 residues. Trimming removed 2 bases from V and 1 base from J, with 6 bases in between. CDR3: CASSLQGSGANVLTF. The CDR3 DNA reads as TGTGCCAGCAGCTTACAGGGTTCTGGGGCCAACGTCCTGACTTTC.

This clone was counted once. The J gene is TRBJ2-1, the V gene TRBV7-6, with TRBD2 matching over 7 bases. From germline, CDR1 is SGHVS and CDR2 FNYEAQ. V shed 1 base and J 9 bases; nucleotides not matched to a gene: 12. This CDR3 spans 16 amino acids. The DNA of the CDR3 is TGTGCCAGCAGCTTAGAGGGAGGGCAGTTTTTGAGTGAGCAGTTCTTC. Amino acid sequence: CASSLEGGQFLSEQFF.

This clone was observed a handful of times. The chain couples TRBV13 to TRBJ2-7, with D perhaps matching TRBD2 (6 bases). This CDR3 has 15 residues. Germline CDR1 reads PRHDT; CDR2 reads FYEKMQ (reference sequence). The germline V and J ends were trimmed by 0 bases and 4 bases, with 13 bases remaining between them. CDR3 sequence (DNA): TGTGCCAGCAGCTTAGGCACGGGACTCCCATACGAGCAGTACTTC. It translates to CASSLGTGLPYEQYF.

The rearrangement joins TRBV27 to TRBJ1-6; 10 bases line up with TRBD1. This CDR3 has 17 amino acids. Germline CDR1 reads MNHEY; CDR2 reads SMNVEV (reference sequence). After removal of 10 bases from V and 3 bases from J, the junction contained 12 bases not matched to a gene. DNA of the CDR3: TGTGCCACAAAGCCGGGACAGGGGTCATACTATAATTCACCCCTCCACTTT. As protein: CATKPGQGSYYNSPLHF.

This clone was detected once. The chain is built from TRBV3-1 (or the pseudogene TRBV3-2) and TRBJ2-7; possible D gene TRBD2, 5 bases. The CDR3 runs 15 residues. Trimming shortened V by 1 base and J by 2 bases, and 12 bases separated the two germline ends. Germline V gives CDR1 LGHDT, CDR2 YNNKEL (reference sequence). This CDR3 reads CASSQVATPTYEQYF. The CDR3 DNA reads TGTGCCAGCAGCCAAGTAGCGACTCCAACCTACGAGCAGTACTTC.

The chain employs TRBV2 and TRBJ2-7; 7 nucleotides align to TRBD1. Germline V CDR1 and CDR2: SNHLY, FYNNEI. CDR3 length: 15 residues. The ends lost 2 bases at V and 2 bases at J; junction bases unmatched: 6. CDR3 loop: CASSESGTATYEQYF. Here the CDR3 DNA reads TGTGCCAGCAGTGAATCGGGGACAGCAACCTACGAGCAGTACTTC.

Only one count was recorded for this clone. The chain employs TRBV25-1 and TRBJ2-1, with 13 bases matching TRBD2. V trimming: 1 base; J trimming: 5 bases; junction bases outside the gene matches: 2. The CDR3 totals 16 residues. Germline CDR1 MGHDK, CDR2 SYGVNS. The CDR3 spells CASSEFTSGRDNEQFF. In nucleotides, the CDR3 is TGTGCCAGCAGTGAATTTACTAGCGGGAGGGACAATGAGCAGTTCTTC.

DNA of the CDR3: TGTGCCAGCAGAATAGACAGGGCGAGGGAGGATACGCAGTATTTT. Translated: CASRIDRAREDTQYF. The chain is built from TRBV2 and TRBJ2-3; the match to TRBD1 covers 7 bases. CDR3 length: 15 amino acids. V was pared by 6 bases and J by 6 bases, with 12 bases of the junction left unmatched. Germline assignment: CDR1 SNHLY and CDR2 FYNNEI. The whole variable domain, remainder taken from reference TRBV2 and TRBJ2-3, is EPEVTQTPSHQVTQMGQEVILRCVPISNHLYFYWYRQILGQKVEFLVSFYNNEISEKSEIFDDQFSVERPDGSNFTLKIRSTKLEDSAMYFCASRIDRAREDTQYFGPGTRLTVL.

V is TRBV5-1 and J is TRBJ1-2; D is unresolved. CDR1 and CDR2 from the germline V gene are SGHRS and YFSETQ. The CDR3 sequence is 15 residues long. V lost 4 bases, J lost 1 base, and 14 bases lay in between. CDR3 nucleotides: TGCGCCAGCAGCAGAGGCCCCGTGGGTAACTATGGCTACACCTTC. It specifies CASSRGPVGNYGYTF.

The chain employs TRBV28 and TRBJ1-6, with D unclear. Germline V lookup: CDR1 MDHEN, CDR2 SYDVKM. Trimming left V 7 bases short and J 12 bases short, with 22 bases between. The CDR3 is made up of 15 amino acids. The CDR3 loop reads CASIQDGGLSRPLHF. The CDR3 bases are TGTGCCAGCATACAAGACGGAGGGCTAAGTAGACCCCTCCACTTT.

This clone was detected a few times. The CDR3 region is CASRRSPYNEQFF. The CDR3 DNA sequence: TGTGCCAGCAGGAGGAGCCCTTACAATGAGCAGTTCTTC. The rearrangement uses TRBV6-5 and TRBJ2-1; no reliable D call. Germline CDR1 and CDR2: MNHEY and SVGAGI. V shed 6 bases and J shed 4 bases, with 10 bases lying between them. The CDR3 totals 13 residues.